A single sample is the source of the 21 T cell receptor beta chains below, sequenced in a study of T-cell reconstitution after alpha-beta-depleted transplantation in children. Unique molecular identifiers were built into the TCRbeta library. TCRdb called the PCR reads again in MiXCR, with one record for every CDR3 protein. The table lists hundreds of thousands of distinct CDR3 sequences, 16% of them singletons. Here the sequenced sample was PBMCs, mostly from graft donor cells, taken 360 days after TCRalphabeta/CD19-depleted stem cell transplant. Receptors were obtained from a male patient aged 5 to 17 who had a stem cell transplant for acute lymphoblastic leukemia, so the T cells may come from the graft donor.

This clonotype came up a few times. The chain links TRBV3-1 to TRBJ1-2; perhaps TRBD1 as D (5 bases). From germline, CDR1 is LGHDT and CDR2 YNNKEL (reference sequence). The V and J ends lost 1 base and 4 bases respectively, with 10 bases between them. CDR3 length equals 14 residues. The CDR3 spells CASSQGLGVYGYTF. Written as DNA, the CDR3 is TGTGCCAGCAGCCAAGGCTTAGGGGTCTATGGCTACACCTTC.

The table lists this clonotype with a few counts. For the CDR3, the DNA is TGTGCCAGCAGCCCAATGGACAGATTGGGCACTGAAGCTTTCTTT. Residues: CASSPMDRLGTEAFF. The chain couples TRBV7-9 to TRBJ1-1, with TRBD1 as a possible D gene (6 bases). Germline V gene data show CDR1 as SEHNR and CDR2 as FQNEAQ (reference sequence). With 5 bases removed from V and 4 bases from J, the gap between germline ends came to 17 bases. The CDR3 covers 15 residues.

The CDR3 DNA follows: TGTGCCACCAGCAGTGGATATGATCAGCCCCAGCATTTT. It yields the protein CATSSGYDQPQHF. The V and J genes are TRBV15 and TRBJ1-5; D unresolved. Germline assignment: CDR1 LNHNV and CDR2 YYDKDF (reference sequence). This CDR3 comprises 13 residues. With 3 bases removed from V and 5 bases from J, the gap between germline ends came to 8 bases.

This clonotype was seen more than once but under ten times. The rearrangement joins TRBV10-2 to TRBJ2-3; 7 bases align to TRBD2. Trimming took 1 base from V and 3 from J; bases not matched to a gene: 4. This CDR3 contains 15 residues. CDR1 and CDR2 (germline): WSHSY, SAAADI. The CDR3 sequence is CASSELGGITDTQYF. CDR3 nucleotide sequence: TGCGCCAGCAGTGAGTTGGGGGGGATTACAGATACGCAGTATTTT.

Many counts were recorded for this clonotype. The chain combines TRBV5-1 with TRBJ2-7; D may be TRBD2 (6 bases). The germline V gene encodes CDR1 SGHRS and CDR2 YFSETQ. Trimming took off 4 bases at V and 0 bases at J, with 17 bases between the two ends. The CDR3 is 16 amino acids. The CDR3, as DNA: TGCGCCAGCAGCGGGGCCCTAGCGTCAAGCTCCTACGAGCAGTACTTC. Amino acid sequence: CASSGALASSSYEQYF.

The V and J genes are TRBV18 and TRBJ1-2; perhaps TRBD1 as D (5 bases). The V gene lost 3 bases and the J gene lost 1 base, with 15 bases spanning the gap. Germline lookup yields CDR1 KGHSH and CDR2 LQKENI. The CDR3 length is 16 residues. CDR3 residues: CASSPLTGTSNYGYTF. Written as DNA, the CDR3 is TGTGCCAGCTCACCGTTAACAGGAACGAGTAACTATGGCTACACCTTC.

This rearrangement joins TRBV4-1 to TRBJ2-1; TRBD2 matches at 8 bases. The junction had 12 bases not matched to a gene; V was cut back by 2 bases and J by 3 bases. CDR1 and CDR2 from the germline V gene are MGHRA and YSYEKL. CDR3 length: 18 residues. CDR3 bases: TGCGCCAGCAGCCAATCGCTTCCGGGACTAGGCATCTACAATGAGCAGTTCTTC. Translated, it gives CASSQSLPGLGIYNEQFF.

The J gene is TRBJ1-5, the V gene TRBV5-6; a weak D match, TRBD1 (6 bases). The CDR3 totals 19 residues. V was shortened by 4 bases and J by 7 bases, with 30 bases between the two germline ends. Germline values: CDR1 SGHDT, CDR2 YYEEEE. CDR3 in DNA: TGTGCCAGCAGCACCTACCGGGGACATTCAACGCAAGTGAAACAGCCCCAGCATTTT. Translated: CASSTYRGHSTQVKQPQHF.

This clonotype was observed many times. The rearrangement links TRBV7-2 to TRBJ2-3; 13 nucleotides match TRBD2. CDR1 SGHTA and CDR2 FQGNSA come from the germline V gene. CDR3 length: 15 amino acids. V gave up 4 bases and J gave up 6 bases; unmatched junction bases: 4. CDR3: CASSSGLAGPDTQYF. CDR3 in DNA: TGTGCCAGCAGCTCGGGACTAGCGGGACCCGATACGCAGTATTTT.

At least ten counts were recorded for this clonotype. V gene TRBV20-1 combines with J gene TRBJ2-1; D may be TRBD2 (6 bases). The germline V and J ends were trimmed by 3 bases and 10 bases, with 13 bases remaining between them. The CDR3 has 12 amino acids. Per the germline V gene, CDR1 is DFQATT and CDR2 is SNEGSKA (reference sequence). CDR3 loop: CSASPSEYEQFF. The CDR3 DNA follows: TGCAGTGCTAGTCCTAGCGAGTACGAGCAGTTCTTC.

This clonotype was observed a few times. The chain is built from TRBV12-3 or TRBV12-4 and TRBJ2-1; D perhaps matches TRBD2 (6 bases). V lost 3 bases and J lost 2, with 11 bases in between. The length of the CDR3 is 15 residues. The CDR3 nucleotides are TGTGCCAGCAGTTTTTTCGGGGGAACCTACAATGAGCAGTTCTTC. This codes for CASSFFGGTYNEQFF.

The rearrangement uses TRBV6-1 and TRBJ2-6, with a possible D match to TRBD2 (6 bases). With 6 bases removed from V and 0 bases from J, the gap between germline ends came to 18 bases. The CDR3 totals 18 residues. Per the germline V gene, CDR1 is MNHNS and CDR2 is SASEGT. The CDR3 sequence: CASSLTGTGVSGANVLTF. The CDR3 coding sequence is TGTGCCAGCAGCCTAACCGGGACGGGGGTCTCTGGGGCCAACGTCCTGACTTTC.

This clonotype has only a few counts. The J gene is TRBJ2-1, the V gene TRBV20-1; TRBD2 matches 10 bases. Germline CDR1 and CDR2: DFQATT and SNEGSKA (reference sequence). There are 18 residues in the CDR3. The junction had 19 bases not matched to a gene; V was cut back by 3 bases and J by 8 bases. In nucleotides, the CDR3 is TGCAGTGCTAGGGTCCTAGCGGGAGAGGTCAATGGCGCCCATGAGCAGTTCTTC. As protein: CSARVLAGEVNGAHEQFF.

This clonotype occurred a few times. This chain uses TRBV5-1 with TRBJ2-3, with TRBD2 matching over 11 bases. Germline V gives CDR1 SGHRS, CDR2 YFSETQ. The CDR3 loop spans 17 amino acids. The trim removed 2 bases at V and 3 bases at J, leaving 8 bases unmatched. The CDR3 here is CASSLIAGTSGTDTQYF. The DNA of the CDR3 is TGCGCCAGCAGCTTAATCGCCGGGACTAGCGGTACAGATACGCAGTATTTT.

The V call is TRBV18, the J call TRBJ2-3; 7 bases line up with TRBD1. After removal of 2 bases from V and 3 bases from J, the junction contained 8 bases not matched to a gene. Germline loops: CDR1 KGHSH, CDR2 LQKENI. This CDR3 spans 16 amino acids. The CDR3 loop is CASSPRKGQRTDTQYF. CDR3 DNA: TGTGCCAGCTCACCAAGGAAGGGACAGAGAACAGATACGCAGTATTTT.

The chain couples TRBV12-3 or TRBV12-4 to TRBJ2-4, with 7 bases aligning to TRBD1. V lost 4 bases to trimming and J lost 5 bases; unmatched junction nucleotides: 5. This CDR3 has 14 amino acids. DNA of the CDR3: TGTGCCAGCAGTTGGACAGGCCCCCAAAACATTCAGTACTTC. Its translation: CASSWTGPQNIQYF.

This clonotype was seen only a few times. The rearrangement links TRBV20-1 to TRBJ1-3, with D tentatively TRBD1 (6 bases). This CDR3 comprises 15 residues. Per the germline V gene, CDR1 is DFQATT and CDR2 is SNEGSKA (reference sequence). The V gene lost 0 bases and the J gene lost 2 bases, with 11 bases spanning the gap. CDR3 protein: CSARDPQGTGNTIYF. CDR3 sequence (DNA): TGCAGTGCTAGAGACCCCCAGGGGACTGGAAACACCATATATTTT.

The V call is TRBV29-1, the J call TRBJ2-3; TRBD2 matches 11 bases. Trimming removed 1 base from V and 4 bases from J; junction bases left unmatched: 13. CDR3 length: 18 amino acids. Germline CDR1 reads SQVTM; CDR2 reads ANQGSEA. This CDR3 reads CSVEGGWTSGPSADTQYF. The CDR3 DNA follows: TGCAGCGTTGAAGGGGGCTGGACTAGCGGGCCCTCGGCAGATACGCAGTATTTT.

This clonotype has only a few counts. The chain couples TRBV29-1 to TRBJ2-1; D gene unclear. V gave up 5 bases and J gave up 2 bases, with 7 bases separating them. This CDR3 is built from 12 residues. The germline gives CDR1 SQVTM, CDR2 ANQGSEA. The CDR3 sequence is CSVLPAYNEQFF. The CDR3 nucleotides read TGCAGCGTTTTGCCAGCCTACAATGAGCAGTTCTTC.

The table lists this clonotype with many counts. The gene calls are TRBV5-1 and TRBJ1-2, with D perhaps TRBD1 (5 bases). CDR3 length: 15 residues. The germline V gene encodes CDR1 SGHRS and CDR2 YFSETQ. V was shortened by 2 bases and J by 0 bases, with 11 bases between the two germline ends. For the CDR3, the DNA is TGCGCCAGCAGCTTTCCTGACAGTTCTAACTATGGCTACACCTTC. It specifies CASSFPDSSNYGYTF.

V and J are TRBV7-3 and TRBJ2-3; D is unclear. The V gene lost 5 bases and the J gene lost 1 base, with 16 bases spanning the gap. CDR1 and CDR2 from the germline V gene are SGHTA and FQGTGA. CDR3 length equals 16 residues. CDR3 amino acids: CASSPLGLQRTDTQYF. In DNA, the CDR3 is TGTGCCAGCAGCCCGTTGGGATTACAACGCACAGATACGCAGTATTTT.